This T cell receptor (beta chain) was sequenced for a study of shared clonotypes between healthy human individuals. Study-level points and caveats: In this cohort, only blood was sampled, and tissue repertoires likely differ.

Several immunoSEQ plates received, in even portions, the genomic DNA of each subset. Sequencing was performed with immunoSEQ multiplex PCR; in TCRdb, only in-frame clones are kept and a portion is missing. Of 2,500,000 or so clones in the sample, under 95% are singletons; the top ten hold 0.35% to 0.45%. Concerning this clone: The antigen remains undetermined. One junction end does not reproduce the germline sequence, and a read error may be involved.

CDR1 is LNHNV, CDR2 YYDKDF, per germline (reference sequence). This CDR3 is 13 amino acids long. The receptor was derived from a man aged 18 to 30 in good health. Some clones in this sample may be carry-over from other donors' samples. Sequencing was performed on naive CD4+ T cells from PBMCs. Sample subset: CD45RA+ positively selected. The V and J genes are TRBV15 and TRBJ2-5; D may be TRBD1 or TRBD2 (5 bases each). This chain's CDR3 is CATGRQREETQYF. Here the CDR3 DNA reads TGTGCCACCGGCAGACAGAGGGAAGAGACCCAGTACTTC.